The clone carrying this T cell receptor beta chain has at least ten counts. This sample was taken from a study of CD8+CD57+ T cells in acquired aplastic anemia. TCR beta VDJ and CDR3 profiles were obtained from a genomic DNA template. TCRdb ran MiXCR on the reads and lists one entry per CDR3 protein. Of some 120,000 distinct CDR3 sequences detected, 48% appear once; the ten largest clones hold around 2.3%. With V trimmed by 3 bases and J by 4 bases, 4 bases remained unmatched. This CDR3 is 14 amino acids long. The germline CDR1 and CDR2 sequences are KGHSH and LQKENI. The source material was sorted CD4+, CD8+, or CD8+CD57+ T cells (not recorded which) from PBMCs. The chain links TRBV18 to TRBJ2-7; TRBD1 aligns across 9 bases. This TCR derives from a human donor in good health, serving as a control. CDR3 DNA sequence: TGTGCCAGCTCACCGGGGACAGGGAGGTACGAGCAGTACTTC. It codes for CASSPGTGRYEQYF.